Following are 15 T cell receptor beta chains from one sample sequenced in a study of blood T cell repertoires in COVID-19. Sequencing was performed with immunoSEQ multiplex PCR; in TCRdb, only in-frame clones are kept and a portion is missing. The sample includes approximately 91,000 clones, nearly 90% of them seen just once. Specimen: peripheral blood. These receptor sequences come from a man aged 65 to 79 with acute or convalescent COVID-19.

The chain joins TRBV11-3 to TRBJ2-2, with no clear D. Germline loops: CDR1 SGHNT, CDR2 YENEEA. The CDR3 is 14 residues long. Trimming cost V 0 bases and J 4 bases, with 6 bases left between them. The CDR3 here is CASSLDPSTGELFF. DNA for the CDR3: TGTGCCAGCAGCTTAGATCCCTCCACCGGGGAGCTGTTTTTT.

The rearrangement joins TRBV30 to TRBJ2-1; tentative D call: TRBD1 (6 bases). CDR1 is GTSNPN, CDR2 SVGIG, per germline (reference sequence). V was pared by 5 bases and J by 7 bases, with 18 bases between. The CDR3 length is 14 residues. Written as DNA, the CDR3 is TGTGCCTGGGACCCTGGGATTCAGGGGAATGAGCAGTTCTTC. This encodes CAWDPGIQGNEQFF.

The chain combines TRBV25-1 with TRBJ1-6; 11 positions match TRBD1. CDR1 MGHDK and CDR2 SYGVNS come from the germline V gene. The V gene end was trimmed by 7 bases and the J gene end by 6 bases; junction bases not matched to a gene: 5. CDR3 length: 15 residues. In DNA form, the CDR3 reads TGTGCCAGCACCCAGGGGACAGGGGGTAATTCACCCCTCCACTTT. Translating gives CASTQGTGGNSPLHF.

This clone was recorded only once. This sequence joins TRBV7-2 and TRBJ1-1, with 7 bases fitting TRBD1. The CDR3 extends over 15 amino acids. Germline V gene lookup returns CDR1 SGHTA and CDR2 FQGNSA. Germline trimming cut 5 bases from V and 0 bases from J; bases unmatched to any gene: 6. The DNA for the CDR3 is TGTGCCAGCAGCCCCCAGACAGGGCTGAACACTGAAGCTTTCTTT. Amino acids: CASSPQTGLNTEAFF.

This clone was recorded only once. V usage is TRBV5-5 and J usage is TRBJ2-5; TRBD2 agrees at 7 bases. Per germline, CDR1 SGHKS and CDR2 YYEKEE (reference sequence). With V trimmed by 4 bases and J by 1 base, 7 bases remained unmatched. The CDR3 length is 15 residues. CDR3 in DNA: TGTGCCAGCAGCCTGCAGGGAGGGGCCCAAGAGACCCAGTACTTC. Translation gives CASSLQGGAQETQYF.

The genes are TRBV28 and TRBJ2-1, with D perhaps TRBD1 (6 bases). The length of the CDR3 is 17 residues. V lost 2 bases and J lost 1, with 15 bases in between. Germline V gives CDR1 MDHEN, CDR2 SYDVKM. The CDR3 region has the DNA TGTGCCAGCAGTTTACGGGTTGGGGGCCCTTCCTACAATGAGCAGTTCTTC. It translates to CASSLRVGGPSYNEQFF.

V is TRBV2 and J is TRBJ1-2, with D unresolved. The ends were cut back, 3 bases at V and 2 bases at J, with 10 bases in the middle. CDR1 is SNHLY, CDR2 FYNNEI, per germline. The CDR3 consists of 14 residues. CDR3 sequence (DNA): TGTGCCAGCAGTGACATTCGAGGGAACTATGGCTACACCTTC. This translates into CASSDIRGNYGYTF. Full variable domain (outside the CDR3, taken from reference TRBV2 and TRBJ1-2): EPEVTQTPSHQVTQMGQEVILRCVPISNHLYFYWYRQILGQKVEFLVSFYNNEISEKSEIFDDQFSVERPDGSNFTLKIRSTKLEDSAMYFCASSDIRGNYGYTFGSGTRLTVV.

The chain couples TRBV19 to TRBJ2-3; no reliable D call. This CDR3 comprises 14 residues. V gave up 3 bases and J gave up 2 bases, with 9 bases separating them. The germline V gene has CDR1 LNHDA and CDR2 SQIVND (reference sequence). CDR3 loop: CASSIRQLTDTQYF. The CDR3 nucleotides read TGTGCCAGTAGTATCCGACAACTCACAGATACGCAGTATTTT.

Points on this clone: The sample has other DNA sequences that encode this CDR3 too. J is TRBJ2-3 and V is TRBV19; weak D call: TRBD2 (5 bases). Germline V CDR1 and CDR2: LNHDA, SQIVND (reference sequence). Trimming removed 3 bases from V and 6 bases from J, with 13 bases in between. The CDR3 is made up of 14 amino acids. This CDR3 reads CASSITGDGDTQYF. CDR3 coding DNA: TGTGCCAGTAGTATTACCGGGGATGGGGATACGCAGTATTTT.

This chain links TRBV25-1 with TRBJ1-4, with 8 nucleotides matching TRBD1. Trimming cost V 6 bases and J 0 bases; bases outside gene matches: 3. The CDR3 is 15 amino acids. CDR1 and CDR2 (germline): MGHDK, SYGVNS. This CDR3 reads CASRDRGATNEKLFF. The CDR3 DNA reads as TGTGCCAGCAGAGACAGGGGAGCAACTAATGAAAAACTGTTTTTT.

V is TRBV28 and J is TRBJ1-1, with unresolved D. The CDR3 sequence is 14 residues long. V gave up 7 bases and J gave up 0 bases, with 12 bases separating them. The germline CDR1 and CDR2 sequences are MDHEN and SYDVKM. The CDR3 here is CASTWSIMNTEAFF. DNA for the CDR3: TGTGCCAGCACCTGGAGTATAATGAACACTGAAGCTTTCTTT.

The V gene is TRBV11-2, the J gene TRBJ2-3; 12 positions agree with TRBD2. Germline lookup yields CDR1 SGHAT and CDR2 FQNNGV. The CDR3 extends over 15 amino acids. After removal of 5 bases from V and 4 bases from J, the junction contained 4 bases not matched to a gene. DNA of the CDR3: TGTGCCAGCAGCCCTAGCGGGGGGGCCCCAGATACGCAGTATTTT. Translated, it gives CASSPSGGAPDTQYF. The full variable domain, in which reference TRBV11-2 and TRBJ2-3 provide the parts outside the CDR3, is EAGVAQSPRYKIIEKRQSVAFWCNPISGHATLYWYQQILGQGPKLLIQFQNNGVVDDSQLPKDRFSAERLKGVDSTLKIQPAKLEDSAVYLCASSPSGGAPDTQYFGPGTRLTVL.

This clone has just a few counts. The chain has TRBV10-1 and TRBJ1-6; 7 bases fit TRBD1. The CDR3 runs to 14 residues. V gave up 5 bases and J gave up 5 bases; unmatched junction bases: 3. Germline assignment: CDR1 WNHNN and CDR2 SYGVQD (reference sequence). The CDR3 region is CASSQGQNNSPLHF. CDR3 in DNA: TGCGCCAGCAGTCAGGGACAGAATAATTCACCCCTCCACTTT.

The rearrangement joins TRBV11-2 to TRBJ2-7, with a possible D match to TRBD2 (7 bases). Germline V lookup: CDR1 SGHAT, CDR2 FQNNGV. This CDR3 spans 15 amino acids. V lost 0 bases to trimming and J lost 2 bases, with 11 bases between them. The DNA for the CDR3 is TGTGCCAGCAGCTTAGACTCGGGGGGCCCCTACGAGCAGTACTTC. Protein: CASSLDSGGPYEQYF. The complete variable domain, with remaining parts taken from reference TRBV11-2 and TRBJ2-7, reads EAGVAQSPRYKIIEKRQSVAFWCNPISGHATLYWYQQILGQGPKLLIQFQNNGVVDDSQLPKDRFSAERLKGVDSTLKIQPAKLEDSAVYLCASSLDSGGPYEQYFGPGTRLTVT.

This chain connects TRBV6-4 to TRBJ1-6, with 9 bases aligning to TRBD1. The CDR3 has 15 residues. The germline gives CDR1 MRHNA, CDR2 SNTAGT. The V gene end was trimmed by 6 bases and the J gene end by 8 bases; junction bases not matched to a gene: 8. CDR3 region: CASSEQGAGYSPLHF. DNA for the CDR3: TGTGCCAGCAGCGAACAGGGGGCCGGGTATTCACCCCTCCACTTT.